This TCR beta chain was sequenced during a study of blood T cell repertoires in COVID-19. Using immunoSEQ multiplex PCR, the repertoire was profiled, and TCRdb retains in-frame clones only, with some absent. The sample holds under 200,000 clones; more than 85% are singletons and the top ten take more than 6.5%. Per the germline V gene, CDR1 is SNHLY and CDR2 is FYNNEI. This CDR3 comprises 15 residues. Trimming stripped 2 bases from V and 3 bases from J, with 11 bases between. This rearrangement joins TRBV2 to TRBJ2-4, with D perhaps TRBD1 (5 bases). Source material: PBMCs or T cells enriched from blood (not recorded which). This TCR was recovered from a woman between 50 and 59 years old who had recovered from COVID-19. The CDR3 region has the DNA TGTGCCAGCAGTGAATACCAGGGCTACAAAAACATTCAGTACTTC. Translation gives CASSEYQGYKNIQYF.